Reported below is one T cell receptor (beta chain). Its antigen is unidentified. Trimming shortened V by 0 bases and J by 4 bases, and 9 bases separated the two germline ends. Germline V CDR1 and CDR2: ENHRY, SYGVKD. The CDR3 sequence is 14 residues long. This sample is part of a study of cytomegalovirus exposure and HLA in healthy donors. General study points: Relative to the approximately 670-donor mean, N-insertions were reportedly fewer in an Asian-associated ancestry cluster in a later analysis.

It was with 60 Vbeta and 13 Jbeta primers that the PCR ran. Profiling relied on immunoSEQ multiplex PCR, and the TCRdb table lists in-frame clones only, not all of them. Among about 130,000 clones listed, roughly 62% were seen once. The chain is built from TRBV10-3 and TRBJ2-5, with D perhaps TRBD1 (5 bases). Source material: PBMCs. The sequence derives from a man aged 25 to 40 in good health and CMV-seropositive. The CDR3 region has the DNA TGTGCCATCAGTGAGTCCTGGGGCGGAGAGACCCAGTACTTC. This gives the protein CAISESWGGETQYF.